These 28 T cell receptor beta chains were sequenced from one sample in a study of blood T cell repertoires in COVID-19 (dated by TCRdb to the early 2020s). Receptors were amplified or captured by the immunoSEQ multiplex PCR assay. The source is immuneACCESS, and TCRdb retained only in-frame sequences with V and J called. Part of the clones is not carried over; for the studies checked, unresolved V genes explain less than half of this, and the remainder is unexplained. In all, the sample holds about 200,000 clones, and roughly 88% of those were seen once. Roughly 30% of the sample goes to the ten largest clones. Material for sequencing was peripheral blood. These receptors were taken from a man aged 40-49 years with acute or convalescent COVID-19.

The chain recombines TRBV20-1 with TRBJ1-2; possible D gene TRBD1, 5 bases. Trimming took 3 bases from V and 8 from J, leaving 16 bases between them. The germline V gene has CDR1 DFQATT and CDR2 SNEGSKA (reference sequence). The CDR3 runs to 13 residues. In DNA, the CDR3 is TGCAGTGCTAGTGAACACAACAAGGGGGGCTACACCTTC. This encodes CSASEHNKGGYTF.

This clone was seen more than once but under ten times. The chain couples TRBV20-1 to TRBJ2-7, with D maybe TRBD1 (6 bases). The CDR3 covers 10 residues. Per germline, CDR1 DFQATT and CDR2 SNEGSKA (reference sequence). The CDR3 protein is CSAQGNEQYF. DNA of the CDR3: TGCAGCGCGCAGGGGAACGAGCAGTACTTC.

The chain couples TRBV28 to TRBJ2-1, with 14 bases matching TRBD2. The junction had 12 bases not matched to a gene; V was cut back by 5 bases and J by 3 bases. Per the germline V gene, CDR1 is MDHEN and CDR2 is SYDVKM. There are 19 residues in the CDR3. CDR3 region: CASSPRTSGRLGGYNEQFF. The DNA of the CDR3 is TGTGCCAGCAGTCCCCGGACTAGCGGGAGGTTGGGGGGCTACAATGAGCAGTTCTTC.

This chain links TRBV5-4 with TRBJ1-6; D not resolved. Trimming stripped 3 bases from V and 4 bases from J, with 11 bases between. The length of the CDR3 is 15 residues. Germline V CDR1 and CDR2: SGHNT, YYREEE (reference sequence). In nucleotides, the CDR3 is TGTGCCAGCAGCTCGAACTCTCGGTATAATTCACCCCTCCACTTT. As protein: CASSSNSRYNSPLHF.

The rearrangement joins TRBV7-2 to TRBJ2-1; 12 bases match TRBD2. Germline lookup yields CDR1 SGHTA and CDR2 FQGNSA. The CDR3 runs to 14 residues. V lost 2 bases and J lost 7; bases outside the gene matches: 0. Here the CDR3 DNA reads TGTGCCAGCAGCTTAACTAGCGGGAGGAATGAGCAGTTCTTC. Protein: CASSLTSGRNEQFF.

The chain is built from TRBV27 and TRBJ1-3; TRBD1 aligns across 8 bases. The CDR3 consists of 15 residues. In germline, CDR1 is MNHEY, CDR2 SMNVEV (reference sequence). J was trimmed by 2 bases and V by 5 bases; bases with no gene match: 5. The CDR3 DNA reads TGTGCCAGCAGTCGCGACAGGGGCACTGGAAACACCATATATTTT. Translating gives CASSRDRGTGNTIYF.

The gene calls are TRBV3-1 (or the pseudogene TRBV3-2) and TRBJ2-3, with D possibly TRBD2 on 7 matching bases. V was shortened by 0 bases and J by 1 base, with 11 bases between the two germline ends. The germline CDR1 and CDR2 sequences are LGHDT and YNNKEL (reference sequence). The CDR3 spans 16 residues. In nucleotides, the CDR3 is TGTGCCAGCAGCCAAGAGAGGGAGGGGGGCACAGATACGCAGTATTTT. Amino acids: CASSQEREGGTDTQYF.

This rearrangement joins TRBV11-2 to TRBJ1-4, with D possibly TRBD1 on 5 matching bases. The CDR3 is made up of 15 amino acids. Germline CDR1 SGHAT, CDR2 FQNNGV. Trimming removed 4 bases at V and 8 bases at J, with 17 bases between. Here the CDR3 DNA reads TGTGCCAGCAGCTCGCCGACCCAGGGCGAGGAAAAACTGTTTTTT. Protein: CASSSPTQGEEKLFF.

This clone was picked up a small number of times. For the CDR3, the DNA is TGCGCCAGCAGCTTGGATACAGGGGGCAACACCGGGGAGCTGTTTTTT. Residues: CASSLDTGGNTGELFF. This rearrangement joins TRBV5-1 to TRBJ2-2; 9 nucleotides match TRBD1. Germline trimming cut 0 bases from V and 2 bases from J; bases unmatched to any gene: 2. CDR3 size: 16 residues. Germline values: CDR1 SGHRS, CDR2 YFSETQ.

This clone was seen only once. The rearrangement uses TRBV5-4 and TRBJ2-2; possible D gene TRBD2, 5 bases. The ends were cut back, 6 bases at V and 0 bases at J, with 15 bases in the middle. The CDR3 extends over 16 amino acids. Germline assignment: CDR1 SGHNT and CDR2 YYREEE (reference sequence). The CDR3 sequence is CASTYARASNTGELFF. DNA of the CDR3: TGTGCCAGCACCTACGCGCGGGCATCGAACACCGGGGAGCTGTTTTTT.

V is TRBV6-5 and J is TRBJ1-6, with D unresolved. Germline values: CDR1 MNHEY, CDR2 SVGAGI. Trimming removed 8 bases at V and 5 bases at J, with 16 bases between. There are 15 residues in the CDR3. CDR3 region: CASGRAKSNNSPLHF. The CDR3 region has the DNA TGTGCCAGCGGGAGGGCAAAGAGCAATAATTCACCCCTCCACTTT.

This sequence joins TRBV3-1 (or the pseudogene TRBV3-2) and TRBJ2-7; 12 nucleotides agree with TRBD2. J lost 7 bases, V lost 2 bases, and 6 bases had no gene match. From germline, CDR1 is LGHDT and CDR2 YNNKEL (reference sequence). The CDR3 sequence is 15 residues long. The CDR3 region is CASSQYLAGGREQYF. The CDR3 nucleotides are TGTGCCAGCAGCCAATACCTAGCGGGAGGGCGAGAGCAGTACTTC.

The CDR3 sequence is CASSEVRASEKLFF. The CDR3 nucleotides read TGTGCCAGCAGTGAGGTCAGGGCGAGTGAAAAACTGTTTTTT. J is TRBJ1-4 and V is TRBV2; tentative D call: TRBD1 (5 bases). Germline CDR1 and CDR2: SNHLY and FYNNEI. The CDR3 has 14 amino acids. V lost 3 bases and J lost 7, with 12 bases in between.

The chain has TRBV29-1 and TRBJ1-1, with D hard to call. CDR1 is SQVTM and CDR2 is ANQGSEA in the germline V gene. The CDR3 is 14 amino acids. V lost 7 bases to trimming and J lost 1 base, with 16 bases between them. This chain's CDR3 is CSGATTRSNTEAFF. CDR3 coding DNA: TGCAGCGGAGCCACCACGAGGTCGAACACTGAAGCTTTCTTT.

The V call is TRBV3-1 (or the pseudogene TRBV3-2), the J call TRBJ1-4, with D possibly matching TRBD1 (5 bases). Trimming shortened V by 1 base and J by 8 bases, and 17 bases separated the two germline ends. CDR3 size: 16 residues. CDR1 and CDR2 from the germline V gene are LGHDT and YNNKEL (reference sequence). The CDR3 nucleotides are TGTGCCAGCAGCCAAGCCCCCGGGACGGGGGGAGAAAAACTGTTTTTT. Translation gives CASSQAPGTGGEKLFF.

This clone is medium-sized within its sample. The rearrangement uses TRBV18 and TRBJ2-7; possibly TRBD1 for D (5 bases). The CDR3 has 15 residues. V was trimmed by 2 bases and J by 5 bases, leaving 16 bases between them. CDR1 is KGHSH, CDR2 LQKENI, per germline. The CDR3 protein is CASSPRGDGGHEQYF. The CDR3 coding sequence is TGTGCCAGCTCACCAAGGGGTGACGGCGGTCACGAGCAGTACTTC.

CDR3 loop: CASSASGRALDTQYF. The CDR3, as DNA: TGTGCCAGCAGCGCTAGCGGGAGGGCGTTAGATACGCAGTATTTT. The chain uses TRBV9 and TRBJ2-3; 12 bases line up with TRBD2. CDR3 length: 15 amino acids. Germline CDR1 and CDR2: SGDLS and YYNGEE. The V gene end was trimmed by 3 bases and the J gene end by 5 bases; junction bases not matched to a gene: 4. Full variable domain (outside the CDR3, taken from reference TRBV9 and TRBJ2-3): DSGVTQTPKHLITATGQRVTLRCSPRSGDLSVYWYQQSLDQGLQFLIQYYNGEERAKGNILERFSAQQFPDLHSELNLSSLELGDSALYFCASSASGRALDTQYFGPGTRLTVL.

The chain links TRBV27 to TRBJ2-7; tentatively, D is TRBD1 (6 bases). CDR3 length: 14 residues. The germline V and J ends were trimmed by 6 bases and 2 bases, with 14 bases remaining between them. CDR1 MNHEY and CDR2 SMNVEV come from the germline V gene (reference sequence). CDR3 in amino acids: CASSLAGATYEQYF. The CDR3 DNA sequence: TGTGCCAGCAGCTTAGCAGGGGCCACCTACGAGCAGTACTTC.

The rearrangement joins TRBV7-9 to TRBJ1-3; tentative D call: TRBD1 (6 bases). The CDR3 loop spans 13 amino acids. Trimming shortened V by 6 bases and J by 1 base, and 7 bases separated the two germline ends. From germline, CDR1 is SEHNR and CDR2 FQNEAQ (reference sequence). The CDR3 region has the DNA TGTGCCAGCAGACAGGGTTCTGGAAACACCATATATTTT. Protein: CASRQGSGNTIYF.

This rearrangement joins TRBV7-2 to TRBJ2-7, with D hard to call. V was shortened by 5 bases and J by 2 bases, with 16 bases between the two germline ends. The V gene's germline CDR1 is SGHTA and CDR2 FQGNSA. The CDR3 runs 15 residues. The CDR3 reads CASSENALSPYEQYF. The CDR3 DNA is TGTGCCAGCAGCGAAAACGCCCTATCTCCCTACGAGCAGTACTTC.

J is TRBJ1-4 and V is TRBV18; 9 bases are shared with TRBD1. The CDR3 totals 12 residues. Germline values: CDR1 KGHSH, CDR2 LQKENI. J lost 11 bases, V lost 2 bases, and 0 bases had no gene match. CDR3 in DNA: TGTGCCAGCTCACCAGGGACAGGGAAACTGTTTTTT. It encodes CASSPGTGKLFF.

This CDR3 is CASSWAGANTGELFF. DNA of the CDR3: TGTGCCAGCAGCTGGGCGGGAGCGAACACCGGGGAGCTGTTTTTT. The chain employs TRBV6-2 or TRBV6-3 and TRBJ2-2, with 7 positions matching TRBD2. Germline assignment: CDR1 MNHEY and CDR2 SVGEGT. The CDR3 spans 15 residues. V gave up 6 bases and J gave up 0 bases; unmatched junction bases: 4.

The rearrangement joins TRBV5-6 to TRBJ2-5; 7 bases fit TRBD1. CDR3 length equals 15 residues. J lost 3 bases, V lost 4 bases, and 9 bases had no gene match. Germline CDR1 SGHDT, CDR2 YYEEEE. CDR3 residues: CASSLSGQTEETQYF. Here the CDR3 DNA reads TGTGCCAGCAGCCTTTCGGGACAGACAGAAGAGACCCAGTACTTC.

This chain links TRBV6-1 with TRBJ1-6; D not certain. Trimming took off 2 bases at V and 8 bases at J, with 7 bases between the two ends. Germline lookup yields CDR1 MNHNS and CDR2 SASEGT. The CDR3 has 13 amino acids. This CDR3 reads CASSESVDSPLHF. In DNA, the CDR3 is TGTGCCAGCAGTGAATCGGTTGATTCACCCCTCCACTTT.

This sequence joins TRBV5-5 and TRBJ2-1, with TRBD2 matching 10 bases. CDR3 size: 16 residues. J gave up 8 bases and V 0 bases, and 8 bases lay outside the gene matches. The germline V gene encodes CDR1 SGHKS and CDR2 YYEKEE (reference sequence). CDR3 sequence (DNA): TGTGCCAGCAGCTTGGCTAGCGGGGGAACCGGCCATGAGCAGTTCTTC. Translation: CASSLASGGTGHEQFF.

This rearrangement joins TRBV7-6 to TRBJ2-7; TRBD2 might be the D (6 bases). CDR3 length: 13 amino acids. Germline-derived CDR1 and CDR2 are SGHVS and FNYEAQ. Trimming took off 5 bases at V and 7 bases at J, with 15 bases between the two ends. The CDR3, as DNA: TGTGCCAGCAGCCCCGGGACTGATAGGGAGCAGTACTTC. This translates into CASSPGTDREQYF.

The V call is TRBV18, the J call TRBJ1-5; no clear D gene. Trimming removed 1 base at V and 2 bases at J, with 21 bases between. CDR1 and CDR2 from the germline V gene are KGHSH and LQKENI. The CDR3 is 19 residues long. This CDR3 reads CASSPLRVSQMGGNQPQHF. The CDR3 DNA reads as TGTGCCAGCTCACCACTGAGGGTGTCCCAAATGGGAGGCAATCAGCCCCAGCATTTT.

The CDR3 sequence: CASSQLAAVGEQYF. The CDR3 DNA follows: TGTGCCAGCAGCCAGCTAGCGGCGGTCGGGGAGCAGTACTTC. This chain uses TRBV14 with TRBJ2-7; 7 positions match TRBD2. V was clipped by 3 bases and J by 7 bases; unmatched bases: 9. The germline gives CDR1 SGHDN, CDR2 FVKESK. This CDR3 is built from 14 residues.